This T cell receptor beta chain appears in the sequencing data of a study of blood T cells in healthy people across ages. Trimming removed 4 bases from V and 12 bases from J; junction bases left unmatched: 7. Germline assignment: CDR1 KGHSY and CDR2 FQNENV. This CDR3 has 12 residues. With each sample, at least 5 micrograms of total RNA were extracted. Then a second PCR, running about 6 to 11 cycles, was carried out with a sample-barcoded 5' primer and a J-beta primer mix. MiXCR, applied by TCRdb to the 5' RACE reads, yields one record per CDR3 protein. In the table there are 730,000 or so distinct CDR3 sequences, roughly 41% of which are singletons.

This TCR came from a woman aged 60 to 75 in good health. The chain combines TRBV16 with TRBJ2-5; 8 bases agree with TRBD1. Sample: blood. The CDR3 region has the DNA TGTGCCAGCAGCCGAACGACAGGGGAGAAGTACTTC. Its translation is CASSRTTGEKYF.